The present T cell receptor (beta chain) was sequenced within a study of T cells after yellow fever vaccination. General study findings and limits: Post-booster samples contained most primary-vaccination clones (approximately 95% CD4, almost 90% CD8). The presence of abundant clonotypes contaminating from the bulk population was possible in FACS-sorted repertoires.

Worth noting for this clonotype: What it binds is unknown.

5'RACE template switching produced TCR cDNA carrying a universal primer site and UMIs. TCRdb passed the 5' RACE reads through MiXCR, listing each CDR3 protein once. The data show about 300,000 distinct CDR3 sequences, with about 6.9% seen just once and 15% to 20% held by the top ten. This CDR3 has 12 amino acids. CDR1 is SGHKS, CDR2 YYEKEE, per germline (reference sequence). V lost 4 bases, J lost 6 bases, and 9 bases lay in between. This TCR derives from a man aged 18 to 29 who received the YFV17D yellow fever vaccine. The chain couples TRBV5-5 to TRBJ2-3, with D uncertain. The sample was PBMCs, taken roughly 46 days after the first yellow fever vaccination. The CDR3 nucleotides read TGTGCCAGCAGCCCACTGGCCGATACGCAGTATTTT. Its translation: CASSPLADTQYF.